A single sample is the source of the 23 T cell receptor beta chains below, sequenced in a study of cytomegalovirus exposure and HLA in healthy donors. The PCR ran on 60 Vbeta and 13 Jbeta primers. The assay was immunoSEQ multiplex PCR, and TCRdb's table has in-frame clones only and misses some. The table records 130,000 or so clones, 65% to 90% of them present only once. Sequences were obtained from PBMCs. The receptors stem from a woman between 18 and 29 years old in good health and CMV-seropositive.

A remark on this clone: The DNA is left out, because the CDR3 cannot be placed on it with certainty; the CDR3 is given as TCRdb lists it. The rearrangement joins TRBV6-1 to TRBJ2-5; TRBD1 is the table's D call, not checked against the DNA. Both ends counted, the CDR3 spans 14 residues. Germline V gene data show CDR1 as MNHNS and CDR2 as SASEGT. The CDR3 loop is CASSSSTGPETQYF.

This chain joins TRBV6-5 and TRBJ1-6, with 7 bases matching TRBD1. Germline V gene data show CDR1 as MNHEY and CDR2 as SVGAGI. The CDR3 contains 15 residues. With V trimmed by 2 bases and J by 7 bases, 5 bases remained unmatched. The CDR3 reads CASSYGTGVNSPLHF. As DNA, the CDR3 is TGTGCCAGCAGTTACGGTACAGGGGTAAATTCACCCCTCCACTTT.

The chain has TRBV13 and TRBJ2-1; TRBD1 aligns across 8 bases. V lost 4 bases, J lost 7 bases, and 12 bases stayed unmatched. This CDR3 has 16 residues. Germline V gene sequence: CDR1 PRHDT, CDR2 FYEKMQ (reference sequence). The CDR3 DNA follows: TGTGCCAGCAGCTATGCCCGTGGACAGGGATCGAATGAGCAGTTCTTC. This codes for CASSYARGQGSNEQFF.

This clone was seen a few times. The rearrangement joins TRBV21-1 to TRBJ1-2. TRBV21-1 is a known pseudogene. The CDR3 covers 11 residues. CDR3: CASQKREGYTF. DNA of the CDR3: TGTGCCAGCCAGAAGAGGGAGGGCTACACCTTC.

The table lists this clone with a count of one. The rearrangement joins TRBV11-2 to TRBJ1-2; 8 bases fit TRBD1. V lost 3 bases, J lost 2 bases, and 5 bases stayed unmatched. The CDR3 is 15 residues long. From germline, CDR1 is SGHAT and CDR2 FQNNGV. Here the CDR3 reads CASSLTGAPNYGYTF. The CDR3, as DNA: TGTGCCAGCAGCTTGACAGGGGCCCCCAACTATGGCTACACCTTC.

The chain combines TRBV14 with TRBJ2-3, with a weak D call TRBD2 (5 bases). The germline CDR1 and CDR2 sequences are SGHDN and FVKESK. This CDR3 spans 17 amino acids. The ends were cut back, 3 bases at V and 2 bases at J, with 18 bases in the middle. The CDR3 sequence is CASSQRAHIYLTDTQYF. For the CDR3, the DNA is TGTGCCAGCAGCCAGCGGGCCCACATCTACCTCACAGATACGCAGTATTTT.

J is TRBJ2-7 and V is TRBV2; D is uncertain. Looked up from germline, CDR1 is SNHLY and CDR2 is FYNNEI. CDR3 length: 12 amino acids. The CDR3 loop reads CSKKETAYEQYF. In nucleotides, the CDR3 is TGTTCCAAGAAGGAGACGGCATACGAGCAGTACTTC.

The V gene is TRBV4-1, the J gene TRBJ2-7, with D possibly being TRBD1 (5 bases). This CDR3 is 13 amino acids long. Germline-derived CDR1 and CDR2 are MGHRA and YSYEKL. The V gene lost 1 base and the J gene lost 3 bases, with 7 bases spanning the gap. CDR3 in DNA: TGCGCCAGCAGCCAAGGACAGAACTACGAGCAGTACTTC. It yields the protein CASSQGQNYEQYF.

The rearrangement links TRBV19 to TRBJ2-5; 12 positions agree with TRBD2. The V gene's germline CDR1 is LNHDA and CDR2 SQIVND (reference sequence). The CDR3 runs to 13 residues. V lost 5 bases, J lost 10 bases, and 5 bases stayed unmatched. DNA of the CDR3: TGTGCCAGTAGTCCCCTACTAGCGGGGGGCCAGTACTTC. It is translated as CASSPLLAGGQYF.

V gene TRBV30 combines with J gene TRBJ1-1, with TRBD1 as a possible D gene (5 bases). The V and J ends lost 5 bases and 1 base respectively, with 8 bases between them. The V gene's germline CDR1 is GTSNPN and CDR2 SVGIG (reference sequence). The CDR3 is 12 amino acids. CDR3 sequence: CAWARANTEAFF. In DNA, the CDR3 is TGTGCCTGGGCCAGGGCGAACACTGAAGCTTTCTTT. Full variable domain (missing parts from reference TRBV30 and TRBJ1-1): SQTIHQWPATLVQPVGSPLSLECTVEGTSNPNLYWYRQAAGRGLQLLFYSVGIGQISSEVPQNLSASRPQDRQFILSSKKLLLSDSGFYLCAWARANTEAFFGQGTRLTVV.

This clone has a single count. The J gene is TRBJ2-7, the V gene TRBV7-9; 12 nucleotides agree with TRBD1. V gave up 4 bases and J gave up 6 bases; unmatched junction bases: 10. The germline CDR1 and CDR2 sequences are SEHNR and FQNEAQ (reference sequence). The CDR3 is 16 residues long. The DNA of the CDR3 is TGTGCCAGCAGCTCCCAAGCGGGACAGGGGGCTGTCGAGCAGTACTTC. Translating it yields CASSSQAGQGAVEQYF.

V and J are TRBV7-6 and TRBJ2-7, with D possibly matching TRBD1 (6 bases). Per the germline V gene, CDR1 is SGHVS and CDR2 is FNYEAQ. CDR3 length: 14 residues. Trimming stripped 5 bases from V and 3 bases from J, with 14 bases between. The CDR3 loop reads CASSTDTGNYEQYF. For the CDR3, the DNA is TGTGCCAGCAGCACCGACACAGGGAACTACGAGCAGTACTTC. Filled out from reference TRBV7-6 and TRBJ2-7, the complete variable domain reads GAGVSQSPRYKVTKRGQDVALRCDPISGHVSLYWYRQALGQGPEFLTYFNYEAQQDKSGLPNDRFSAERPEGSISTLTIQRTEQRDSAMYRCASSTDTGNYEQYFGPGTRLTVT.

This chain uses TRBV7-9 with TRBJ2-7; tentative D call: TRBD1 (5 bases). Germline CDR1 and CDR2: SEHNR and FQNEAQ (reference sequence). The ends were cut back, 8 bases at V and 0 bases at J, with 11 bases in the middle. CDR3 length: 13 amino acids. CDR3 sequence reads: CASEGVLSYEQYF. The DNA of the CDR3 is TGTGCCAGCGAAGGGGTCCTCTCCTACGAGCAGTACTTC.

The chain links TRBV4-1 to TRBJ2-1; the match to TRBD2 covers 8 bases. CDR1 and CDR2 from the germline V gene are MGHRA and YSYEKL. The CDR3 length is 15 residues. V shed 2 bases, J shed 6 bases, and the junction held 6 bases outside the gene matches. The CDR3 nucleotides are TGCGCCAGCAGCCAAAAAGCGGGGGACCGCAATGAGCAGTTCTTC. Encoded protein: CASSQKAGDRNEQFF.

This chain joins TRBV2 and TRBJ2-5, with D uncertain. The J call may be in error: the DNA end matches TRBJ2-7 better. Germline CDR1 reads SNHLY; CDR2 reads FYNNEI. CDR3 length: 13 residues. CDR3 residues: CASNGRLTYEQYF. In DNA, the CDR3 is TGTGCCAGCAACGGCAGGTTGACCTACGAGCAGTACTTC.

The chain is built from TRBV5-4 and TRBJ2-3; 8 nucleotides align to TRBD1. With 2 bases clipped from V and 2 bases from J, the junction kept 4 bases outside the gene matches. Germline V gene data show CDR1 as SGHNT and CDR2 as YYREEE (reference sequence). The CDR3 has 15 residues. CDR3 nucleotides: TGTGCCAGCAGCTTTGGACAGGGAAACACAGATACGCAGTATTTT. Translated: CASSFGQGNTDTQYF.

The J gene is TRBJ1-6, the V gene TRBV5-5; TRBD1 agrees at 8 bases. The CDR3 length is 16 residues. Trimming removed 1 base from V and 6 bases from J; junction bases left unmatched: 6. CDR1 SGHKS and CDR2 YYEKEE come from the germline V gene (reference sequence). DNA of the CDR3: TGTGCCAGCAGCTTGAGTTGGACAGGGACTAATTCACCCCTCCACTTT. Residues: CASSLSWTGTNSPLHF.

This clone was detected only once. The rearrangement links TRBV2 to TRBJ1-6; D call uncertain. The CDR3 totals 14 residues. Per the germline V gene, CDR1 is SNHLY and CDR2 is FYNNEI. Trimming took 7 bases from V and 3 from J, leaving 10 bases between them. CDR3 nucleotides: TGTGCCAGCAAACCAGGCTTCTATAATTCACCCCTCCACTTT. Translation gives CASKPGFYNSPLHF.

The CDR3 spells CASNPRWGTEGIYEQYF. The CDR3 bases are TGTGCCAGTAACCCAAGATGGGGGACAGAGGGGATCTACGAGCAGTACTTC. This rearrangement joins TRBV19 to TRBJ2-5; 7 bases fit TRBD1. TRBJ2-7 explains the end of the DNA better; the J call may be wrong. This CDR3 contains 17 residues. Germline V CDR1 and CDR2: LNHDA, SQIVND (reference sequence).

The chain is built from TRBV19 and TRBJ1-5; D may be TRBD1 (6 bases). CDR1 and CDR2 from the germline V gene are LNHDA and SQIVND (reference sequence). Deletions cut 0 bases from V and 0 bases from J, with 9 bases between. The CDR3 sequence is 16 residues long. This chain's CDR3 is CASSIEQGLSNQPQHF. The CDR3 DNA sequence: TGTGCCAGTAGTATAGAACAGGGTCTTAGCAATCAGCCCCAGCATTTT.

As regards this clone: This CDR3 is also generated by other DNA sequences in the sample. V and J are TRBV4-1 and TRBJ1-1; 8 positions match TRBD1. The V and J ends lost 3 bases and 2 bases, in that order; junction bases with no gene match: 5. This CDR3 comprises 15 residues. Germline CDR1 is MGHRA and CDR2 is YSYEKL. The CDR3 DNA reads as TGCGCCAGCAGCCAGGAAGGACAGGGAAACACTGAAGCTTTCTTT. This encodes CASSQEGQGNTEAFF.

The CDR3 reads CASIRDRETYFYGYTF. CDR3 DNA sequence: TGTGCCAGCATTCGGGACAGGGAGACCTACTTCTATGGCTACACCTTC. The V and J genes are TRBV2 and TRBJ1-2; 9 nucleotides agree with TRBD1. Germline assignment: CDR1 SNHLY and CDR2 FYNNEI. V trimming: 7 bases; J trimming: 4 bases; junction bases outside the gene matches: 13. The CDR3 has 16 amino acids.

This clone is a singleton in its sample. The chain recombines TRBV25-1 with TRBJ1-1; the D is unclear. V was cut by 4 bases and J by 4 bases, with 13 bases left in between. The V gene's germline CDR1 is MGHDK and CDR2 SYGVNS. The CDR3 consists of 14 residues. The CDR3: CASSGLEHGTEAFF. In DNA, the CDR3 is TGTGCCAGCAGTGGGTTGGAGCACGGCACTGAAGCTTTCTTT.